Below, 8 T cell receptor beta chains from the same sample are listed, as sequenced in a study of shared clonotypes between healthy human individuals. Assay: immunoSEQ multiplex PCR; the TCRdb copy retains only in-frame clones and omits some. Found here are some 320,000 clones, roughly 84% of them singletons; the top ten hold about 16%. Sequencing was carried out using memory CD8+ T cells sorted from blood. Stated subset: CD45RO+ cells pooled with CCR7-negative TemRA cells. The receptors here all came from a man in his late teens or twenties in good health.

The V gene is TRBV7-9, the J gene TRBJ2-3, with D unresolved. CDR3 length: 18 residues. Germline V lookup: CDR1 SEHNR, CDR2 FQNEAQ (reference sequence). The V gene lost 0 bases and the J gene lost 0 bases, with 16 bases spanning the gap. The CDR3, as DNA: TGTGCCAGCAGCTTAGCTAGGATTTTTCTCTATAGCACAGATACGCAGTATTTT. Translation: CASSLARIFLYSTDTQYF.

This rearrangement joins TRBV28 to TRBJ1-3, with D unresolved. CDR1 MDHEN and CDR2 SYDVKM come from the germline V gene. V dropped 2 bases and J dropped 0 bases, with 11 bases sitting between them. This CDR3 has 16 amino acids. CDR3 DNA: TGTGCCAGCAGTTTAGATTTCAGGAGCTCTGGAAACACCATATATTTT. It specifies CASSLDFRSSGNTIYF. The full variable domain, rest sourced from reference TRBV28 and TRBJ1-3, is DVKVTQSSRYLVKRTGEKVFLECVQDMDHENMFWYRQDPGLGLRLIYFSYDVKMKEKGDIPEGYSVSREKKERFSLILESASTNQTSMYLCASSLDFRSSGNTIYFGEGSWLTVV.

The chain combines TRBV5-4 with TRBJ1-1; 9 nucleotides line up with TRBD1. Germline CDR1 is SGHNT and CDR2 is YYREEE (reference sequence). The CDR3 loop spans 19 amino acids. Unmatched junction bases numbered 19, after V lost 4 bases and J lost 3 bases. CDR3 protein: CASSLGFRGQGGGDTEAFF. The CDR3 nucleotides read TGTGCCAGCAGCCTGGGATTTCGGGGACAGGGCGGAGGGGACACTGAAGCTTTCTTT.

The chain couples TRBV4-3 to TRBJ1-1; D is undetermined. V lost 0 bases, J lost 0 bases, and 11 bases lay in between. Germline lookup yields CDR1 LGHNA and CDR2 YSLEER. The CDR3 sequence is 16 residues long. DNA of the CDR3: TGCGCCAGCAGCCAAGATGGTCCGGATATGAACACTGAAGCTTTCTTT. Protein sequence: CASSQDGPDMNTEAFF.

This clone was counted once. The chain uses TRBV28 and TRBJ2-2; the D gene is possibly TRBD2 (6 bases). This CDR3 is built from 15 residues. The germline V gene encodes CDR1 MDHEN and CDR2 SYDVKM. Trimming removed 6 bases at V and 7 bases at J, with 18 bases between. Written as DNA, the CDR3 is TGTGCCAGCAGCTTCCTAGACGTCGGGGGCGGGGAGCTGTTTTTT. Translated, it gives CASSFLDVGGGELFF.

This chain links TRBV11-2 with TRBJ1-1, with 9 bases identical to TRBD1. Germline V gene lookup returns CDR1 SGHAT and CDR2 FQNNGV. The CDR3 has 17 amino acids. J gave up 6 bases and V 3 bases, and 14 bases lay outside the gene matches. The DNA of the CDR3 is TGTGCCAGCAGCTTGGGAACAGGGGGCTATTTGATCGCTGAAGCTTTCTTT. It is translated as CASSLGTGGYLIAEAFF.

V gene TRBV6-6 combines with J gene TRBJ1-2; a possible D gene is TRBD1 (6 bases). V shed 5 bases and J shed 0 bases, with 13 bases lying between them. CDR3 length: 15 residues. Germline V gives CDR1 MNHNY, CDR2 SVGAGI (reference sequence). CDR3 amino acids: CASSLPGETNYGYTF. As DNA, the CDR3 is TGTGCCAGCAGTCTCCCAGGGGAAACTAACTATGGCTACACCTTC.

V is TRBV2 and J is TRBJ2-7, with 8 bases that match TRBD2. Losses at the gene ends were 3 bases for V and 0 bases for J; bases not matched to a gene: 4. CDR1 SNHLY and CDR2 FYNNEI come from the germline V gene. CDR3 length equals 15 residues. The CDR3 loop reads CASSEGSGSSYEQYF. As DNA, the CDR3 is TGTGCCAGCAGTGAGGGAAGCGGGAGCTCCTACGAGCAGTACTTC.